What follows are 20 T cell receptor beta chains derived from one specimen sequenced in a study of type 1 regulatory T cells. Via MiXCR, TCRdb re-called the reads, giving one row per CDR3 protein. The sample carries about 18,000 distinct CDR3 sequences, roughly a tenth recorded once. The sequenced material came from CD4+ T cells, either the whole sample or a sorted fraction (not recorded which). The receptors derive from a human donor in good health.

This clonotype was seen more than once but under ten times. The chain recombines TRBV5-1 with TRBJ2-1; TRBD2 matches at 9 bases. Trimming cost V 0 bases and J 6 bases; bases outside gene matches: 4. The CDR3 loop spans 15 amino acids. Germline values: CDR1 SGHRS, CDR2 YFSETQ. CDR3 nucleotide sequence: TGCGCCAGCAGCTTGGTAGCGGGAGTTTCCAATGAGCAGTTCTTC. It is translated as CASSLVAGVSNEQFF.

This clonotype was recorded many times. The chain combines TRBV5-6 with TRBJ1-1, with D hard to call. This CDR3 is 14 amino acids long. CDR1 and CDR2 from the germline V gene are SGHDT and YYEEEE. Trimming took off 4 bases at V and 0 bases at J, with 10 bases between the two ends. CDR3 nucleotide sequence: TGTGCCAGCAGCCATAGGGCGATGAACACTGAAGCTTTCTTT. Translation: CASSHRAMNTEAFF. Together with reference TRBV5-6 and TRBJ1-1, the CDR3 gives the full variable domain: DAGVTQSPTHLIKTRGQQVTLRCSPKSGHDTVSWYQQALGQGPQFIFQYYEEEERQRGNFPDRFSGHQFPNYSSELNVNALLLGDSALYLCASSHRAMNTEAFFGQGTRLTVV.

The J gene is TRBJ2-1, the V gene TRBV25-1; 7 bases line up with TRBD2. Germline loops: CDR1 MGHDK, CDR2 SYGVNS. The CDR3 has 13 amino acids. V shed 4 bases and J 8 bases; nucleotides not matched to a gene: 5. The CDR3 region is CASSAGRWHEQFF. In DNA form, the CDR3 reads TGTGCCAGCAGTGCCGGGAGGTGGCATGAGCAGTTCTTC.

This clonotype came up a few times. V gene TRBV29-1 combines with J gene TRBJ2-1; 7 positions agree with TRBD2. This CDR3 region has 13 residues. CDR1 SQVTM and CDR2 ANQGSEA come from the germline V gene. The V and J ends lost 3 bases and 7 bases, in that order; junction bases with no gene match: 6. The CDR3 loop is CSVERGSLNEQFF. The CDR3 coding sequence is TGCAGCGTTGAGCGCGGGAGTTTAAATGAGCAGTTCTTC.

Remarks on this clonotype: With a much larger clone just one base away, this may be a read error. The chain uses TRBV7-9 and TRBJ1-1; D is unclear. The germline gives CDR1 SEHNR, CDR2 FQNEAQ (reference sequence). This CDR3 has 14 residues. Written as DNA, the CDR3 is TGTGCCAGCGGCTTACAGCAGACGGACACTGAAGCTTTCTTT. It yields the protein CASGLQQTDTEAFF.

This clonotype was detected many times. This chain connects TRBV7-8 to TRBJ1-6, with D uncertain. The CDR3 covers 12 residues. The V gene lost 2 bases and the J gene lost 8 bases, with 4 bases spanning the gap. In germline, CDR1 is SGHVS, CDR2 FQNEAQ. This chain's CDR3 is CASSLPDSPLHF. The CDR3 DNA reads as TGTGCCAGCAGCTTACCAGATTCACCCCTCCACTTT.

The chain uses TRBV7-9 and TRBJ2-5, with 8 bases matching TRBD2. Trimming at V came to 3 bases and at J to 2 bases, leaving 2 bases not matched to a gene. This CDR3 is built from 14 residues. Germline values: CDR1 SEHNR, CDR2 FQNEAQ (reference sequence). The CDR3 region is CASSFGGGQETQYF. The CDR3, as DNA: TGTGCCAGCAGCTTCGGCGGGGGGCAAGAGACCCAGTACTTC. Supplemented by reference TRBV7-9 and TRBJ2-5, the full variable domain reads DTGVSQNPRHKITKRGQNVTFRCDPISEHNRLYWYRQTLGQGPEFLTYFQNEAQLEKSRLLSDRFSAERPKGSFSTLEIQRTEQGDSAMYLCASSFGGGQETQYFGPGTRLLVL.

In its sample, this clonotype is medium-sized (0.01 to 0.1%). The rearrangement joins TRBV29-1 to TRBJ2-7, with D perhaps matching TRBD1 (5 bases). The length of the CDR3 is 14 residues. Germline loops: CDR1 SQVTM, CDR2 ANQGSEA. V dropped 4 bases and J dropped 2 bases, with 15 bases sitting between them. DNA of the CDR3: TGCAGCGTTGGTAGGGAAGGGGCCCCCTACGAGCAGTACTTC. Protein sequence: CSVGREGAPYEQYF.

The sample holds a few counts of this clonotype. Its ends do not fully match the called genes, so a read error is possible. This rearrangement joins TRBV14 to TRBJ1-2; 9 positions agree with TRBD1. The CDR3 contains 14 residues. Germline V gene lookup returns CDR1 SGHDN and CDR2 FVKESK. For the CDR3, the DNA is TGTGCCAGCAGTCAAGGACAGGGGAGCTATGGCTACACCTTC. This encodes CASSQGQGSYGYTF.

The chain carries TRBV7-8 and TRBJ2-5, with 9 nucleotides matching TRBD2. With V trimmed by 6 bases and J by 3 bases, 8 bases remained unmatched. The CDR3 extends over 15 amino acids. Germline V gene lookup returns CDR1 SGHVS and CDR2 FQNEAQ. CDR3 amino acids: CASRQNQRGEETQYF. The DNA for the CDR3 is TGTGCCAGCAGGCAAAACCAGCGGGGGGAAGAGACCCAGTACTTC.

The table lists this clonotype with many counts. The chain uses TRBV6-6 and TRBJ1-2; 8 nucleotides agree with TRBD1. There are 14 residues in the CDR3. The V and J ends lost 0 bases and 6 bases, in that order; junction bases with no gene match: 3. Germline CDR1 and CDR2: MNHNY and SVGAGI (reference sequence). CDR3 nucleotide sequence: TGTGCCAGCAGTTACTCATCAGGGGGCGATGGCTACACCTTC. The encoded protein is CASSYSSGGDGYTF.

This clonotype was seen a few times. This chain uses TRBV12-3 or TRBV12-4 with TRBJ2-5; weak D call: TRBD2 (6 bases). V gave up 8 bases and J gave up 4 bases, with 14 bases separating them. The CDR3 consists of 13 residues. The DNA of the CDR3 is TGTGCCAGCGCTGCGGGGATAGCAGAGACCCAGTACTTC. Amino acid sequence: CASAAGIAETQYF.

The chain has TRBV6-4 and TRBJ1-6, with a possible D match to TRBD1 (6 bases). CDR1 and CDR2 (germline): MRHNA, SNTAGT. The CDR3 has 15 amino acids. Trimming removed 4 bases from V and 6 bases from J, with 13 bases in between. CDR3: CASSVDQGFNSPLHF. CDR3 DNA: TGTGCCAGCAGTGTAGACCAGGGGTTTAATTCACCCCTCCACTTT.

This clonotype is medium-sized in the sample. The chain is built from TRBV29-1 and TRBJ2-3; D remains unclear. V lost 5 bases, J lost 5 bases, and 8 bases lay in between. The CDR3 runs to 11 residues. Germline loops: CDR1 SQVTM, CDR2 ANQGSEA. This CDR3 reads CSVRLGDTQYF. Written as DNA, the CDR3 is TGCAGCGTTAGACTGGGAGATACGCAGTATTTT.

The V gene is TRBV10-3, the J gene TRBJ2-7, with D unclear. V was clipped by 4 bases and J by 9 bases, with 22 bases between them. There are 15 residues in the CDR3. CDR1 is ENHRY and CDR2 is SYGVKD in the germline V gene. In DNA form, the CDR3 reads TGTGCCATCAGTGGATCCGACGTGGGGAAAACCGCGCAGTACTTC. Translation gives CAISGSDVGKTAQYF.

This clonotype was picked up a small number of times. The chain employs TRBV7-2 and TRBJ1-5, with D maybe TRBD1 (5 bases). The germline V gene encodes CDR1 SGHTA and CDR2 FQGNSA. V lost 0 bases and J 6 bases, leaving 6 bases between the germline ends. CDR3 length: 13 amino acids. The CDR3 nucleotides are TGTGCCAGCAGCTTAGCAGGGGCTCAGCCCCAGCATTTT. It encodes CASSLAGAQPQHF. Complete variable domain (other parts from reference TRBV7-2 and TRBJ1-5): GAGVSQSPSNKVTEKGKDVELRCDPISGHTALYWYRQSLGQGLEFLIYFQGNSAPDKSGLPSDRFSAERTGGSVSTLTIQRTQQEDSAVYLCASSLAGAQPQHFGDGTRLSIL.

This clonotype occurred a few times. The CDR3 is CSAESFSRTAQETQYF. The DNA of the CDR3 is TGCAGTGCGGAATCATTTAGTAGGACAGCCCAAGAGACCCAGTACTTC. The gene calls are TRBV20-1 and TRBJ2-5, with D possibly being TRBD1 (6 bases). Trimming took 6 bases from V and 1 from J, leaving 21 bases between them. The length of the CDR3 is 16 residues. Germline V gives CDR1 DFQATT, CDR2 SNEGSKA (reference sequence).

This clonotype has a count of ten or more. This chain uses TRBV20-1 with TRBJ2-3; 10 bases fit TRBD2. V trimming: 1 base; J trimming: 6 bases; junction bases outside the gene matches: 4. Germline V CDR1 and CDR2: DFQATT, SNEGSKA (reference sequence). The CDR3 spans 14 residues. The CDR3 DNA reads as TGCAGTGCTAGAGTAGCGGGAGGTCGGGATACGCAGTATTTT. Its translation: CSARVAGGRDTQYF.

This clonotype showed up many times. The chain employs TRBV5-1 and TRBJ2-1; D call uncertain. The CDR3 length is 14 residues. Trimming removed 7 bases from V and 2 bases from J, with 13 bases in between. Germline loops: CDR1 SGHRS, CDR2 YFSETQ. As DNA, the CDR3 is TGCGCCAGCTCCCAGTGGAAGCCCTACAATGAGCAGTTCTTC. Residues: CASSQWKPYNEQFF.

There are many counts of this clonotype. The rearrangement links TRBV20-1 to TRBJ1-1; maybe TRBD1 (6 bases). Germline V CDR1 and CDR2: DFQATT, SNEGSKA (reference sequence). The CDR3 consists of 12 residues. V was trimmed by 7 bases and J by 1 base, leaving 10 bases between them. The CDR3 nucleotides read TGCAGTGTCAAGGGACAGAACACTGAAGCTTTCTTT. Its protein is CSVKGQNTEAFF.